Presented here are 29 T cell receptor beta chains from one specimen sequenced in a study of regulatory T cells in long-lasting Graves disease. Time point described: newly diagnosed GD, antithyroid drugs for less than 3 months. Isolated PBMC RNA provided the starting material for the TCR library. HTBI primers from iRepertoire and Arm-PCR of CDR3 regions yielded the TCR beta libraries. TCRdb re-derived calls from the multiplex PCR reads in MiXCR, one entry per CDR3 protein. The sample contains about 620,000 distinct CDR3 sequences, approximately 15% of which appear only once. Another study also made use of these data, one on T cells in Graves' hyperthyroidism and ophthalmopathy.

The material was peripheral blood mononuclear cells (PBMCs), obtained at new diagnosis, from a patient treated with antithyroid drugs. These receptors all come from a woman between 25 and 40 years old with Graves disease.

J is TRBJ2-3 and V is TRBV19, with 7 bases aligning to TRBD2. This CDR3 is built from 12 residues. V lost 7 bases to trimming and J lost 4 bases; unmatched junction nucleotides: 2. Germline V CDR1 and CDR2: LNHDA, SQIVND (reference sequence). DNA for the CDR3: TGTGCCAGTAAGCGGGACTCAGATACGCAGTATTTT. This codes for CASKRDSDTQYF.

This clonotype has just a few counts. V usage is TRBV16 and J usage is TRBJ2-7; possibly TRBD1 for D (5 bases). The CDR3 length is 15 residues. Germline V gives CDR1 KGHSY, CDR2 FQNENV. Trimming took 6 bases from V and 4 from J, leaving 19 bases between them. CDR3 loop: CASSQTGRAPYEQYF. For the CDR3, the DNA is TGTGCCAGCAGTCAAACTGGCAGGGCCCCTTACGAGCAGTACTTC.

The genes are TRBV27 and TRBJ2-7, with 7 bases identical to TRBD2. The CDR3 sequence is 16 residues long. The germline V gene encodes CDR1 MNHEY and CDR2 SMNVEV (reference sequence). Unmatched junction bases numbered 10, after V lost 5 bases and J lost 0 bases. CDR3 sequence reads: CASSPSAGYRSYEQYF. The CDR3 coding sequence is TGTGCCAGCAGTCCCTCAGCGGGATACCGCTCCTACGAGCAGTACTTC.

This clonotype was counted only a few times. J is TRBJ2-7 and V is TRBV5-6, with D hard to call. The CDR3 extends over 14 amino acids. The V end lost 0 bases, the J end lost 3 bases, and 10 bases lay between the germline ends. From germline, CDR1 is SGHDT and CDR2 YYEEEE. CDR3 nucleotides: TGTGCCAGCAGCTTGGACTTAAGGGACTACGAGCAGTACTTC. Protein product: CASSLDLRDYEQYF.

The table lists this clonotype with many counts. This chain joins TRBV19 and TRBJ2-1; 7 bases are shared with TRBD2. The CDR3 contains 15 residues. V was pared by 3 bases and J by 6 bases, with 8 bases of the junction left unmatched. CDR1 and CDR2 from the germline V gene are LNHDA and SQIVND (reference sequence). In DNA form, the CDR3 reads TGTGCCAGTAGTATGAGTCTAGCGGCTGTCAATGAGCAGTTCTTC. This translates into CASSMSLAAVNEQFF.

The gene calls are TRBV19 and TRBJ1-1; D is undetermined. The CDR3 has 13 amino acids. In germline, CDR1 is LNHDA, CDR2 SQIVND (reference sequence). Deletions cut 2 bases from V and 4 bases from J, with 8 bases between. For the CDR3, the DNA is TGTGCCAGTAGTATAAAGCTCAGCACTGAAGCTTTCTTT. Amino acids: CASSIKLSTEAFF.

This clonotype was found many times. This rearrangement joins TRBV27 to TRBJ2-4; D remains unclear. The CDR3 has 17 residues. With 5 bases removed from V and 0 bases from J, the gap between germline ends came to 17 bases. CDR1 is MNHEY, CDR2 SMNVEV, per germline (reference sequence). CDR3 bases: TGTGCCAGCAGTCCGCAACCCCGGACGGTAGCCAAAAACATTCAGTACTTC. It specifies CASSPQPRTVAKNIQYF.

This clonotype was picked up many times. The chain couples TRBV2 to TRBJ1-6; 9 bases line up with TRBD1. Germline CDR1 SNHLY, CDR2 FYNNEI. CDR3 size: 14 residues. With 10 bases clipped from V and 10 bases from J, the junction kept 11 bases outside the gene matches. The CDR3: CAKAGTGIKSPLHF. CDR3 bases: TGTGCCAAAGCCGGGACAGGGATTAAGTCACCCCTCCACTTT.

The chain links TRBV11-2 to TRBJ1-1; tentative D call: TRBD1 (5 bases). The germline V gene encodes CDR1 SGHAT and CDR2 FQNNGV. V was pared by 11 bases and J by 6 bases, with 16 bases between. This CDR3 has 12 residues. The CDR3 loop is CAVTPKGPEAFF. CDR3 nucleotide sequence: TGTGCCGTCACCCCTAAGGGACCTGAAGCTTTCTTT.

This clonotype has more than one count but fewer than ten. A read error may be the cause here, since a much bigger clone is one base away. The chain carries TRBV2 and TRBJ2-5; either TRBD1 or TRBD2 may supply D (5 bases each). Germline-derived CDR1 and CDR2 are SNHLY and FYNNEI. The V end lost 7 bases, the J end lost 5 bases, and 20 bases lay between the germline ends. This CDR3 comprises 15 residues. The CDR3 bases are TGTGCCAGCAAAGCCGGAGAGGGGCGAGGGGAGACCCAGTACTTC. Its protein product is CASKAGEGRGETQYF.

This clonotype appeared many times. The rearrangement links TRBV12-3 or TRBV12-4 to TRBJ1-5; D remains unclear. The CDR3 totals 14 residues. Deletions cut 1 base from V and 6 bases from J, with 10 bases between. The CDR3 region is CASSLDEGIQPQHF. The DNA for the CDR3 is TGTGCCAGCAGTTTAGATGAGGGAATTCAGCCCCAGCATTTT.

This chain connects TRBV11-2 to TRBJ1-3; D is ambiguous. Germline CDR1 and CDR2: SGHAT and FQNNGV. The CDR3 sequence is 16 residues long. V lost 7 bases, J lost 0 bases, and 16 bases lay in between. The CDR3 here is CASTARGGSSGNTIYF. DNA of the CDR3: TGTGCCAGCACCGCACGGGGAGGGTCCTCTGGAAACACCATATATTTT. The whole variable domain, filled in from reference TRBV11-2 and TRBJ1-3, reads EAGVAQSPRYKIIEKRQSVAFWCNPISGHATLYWYQQILGQGPKLLIQFQNNGVVDDSQLPKDRFSAERLKGVDSTLKIQPAKLEDSAVYLCASTARGGSSGNTIYFGEGSWLTVV.

The chain is built from TRBV5-1 and TRBJ2-7; D call uncertain. CDR1 is SGHRS, CDR2 YFSETQ, per germline. CDR3 length equals 13 residues. Trimming took off 4 bases at V and 3 bases at J, with 11 bases between the two ends. The CDR3 coding sequence is TGCGCCAGCAGCCCAGATCTTGGCTACGAGCAGTACTTC. The encoded protein is CASSPDLGYEQYF.

This clonotype was detected ten times or more. The chain employs TRBV2 and TRBJ2-7, with D possibly TRBD2 on 6 matching bases. CDR3 size: 12 residues. Germline CDR1 SNHLY, CDR2 FYNNEI. Trimming cost V 10 bases and J 2 bases, with 12 bases left between them. The DNA of the CDR3 is TGTGCCACCCAGACTAGTGCCTACGAGCAGTACTTC. Translated, it gives CATQTSAYEQYF.

There are many counts of this clonotype. V gene TRBV6-2 or TRBV6-3 combines with J gene TRBJ1-1; D possibly corresponds to TRBD1 (5 bases). This CDR3 has 17 amino acids. Germline CDR1 reads MNHEY; CDR2 reads SVGEGT. Deletions cut 0 bases from V and 4 bases from J, with 18 bases between. The CDR3 is CASSYSMARGFGTEAFF. DNA for the CDR3: TGTGCCAGCAGTTACTCGATGGCACGGGGCTTCGGCACTGAAGCTTTCTTT.

This clonotype appeared a few times. The chain couples TRBV20-1 to TRBJ2-1; 13 nucleotides align to TRBD2. The CDR3 is 14 amino acids. V lost 0 bases to trimming and J lost 10 bases; unmatched junction nucleotides: 3. From germline, CDR1 is DFQATT and CDR2 SNEGSKA (reference sequence). In DNA form, the CDR3 reads TGCAGTGCTAGAGATAGACTAGCGGGAGGCGAGCAGTTCTTC. It yields the protein CSARDRLAGGEQFF.

This clonotype was counted ten times or more. The V and J genes are TRBV2 and TRBJ1-1; D remains unclear. CDR3 length: 14 amino acids. Deletions cut 8 bases from V and 0 bases from J, with 13 bases between. CDR1 is SNHLY, CDR2 FYNNEI, per germline. The CDR3 sequence: CASQLEVMNTEAFF. In DNA, the CDR3 is TGTGCCAGCCAACTGGAGGTAATGAACACTGAAGCTTTCTTT.

This clonotype was recorded at least ten times. The V gene is TRBV29-1, the J gene TRBJ1-2; 8 positions agree with TRBD1. CDR1 SQVTM and CDR2 ANQGSEA come from the germline V gene. The CDR3 totals 13 residues. With 4 bases clipped from V and 4 bases from J, the junction kept 5 bases outside the gene matches. CDR3 residues: CSVGPGGSYGYTF. In DNA, the CDR3 is TGCAGCGTTGGCCCAGGGGGCAGCTATGGCTACACCTTC.

The V call is TRBV3-1, the J call TRBJ2-7; maybe TRBD2 (6 bases). Germline V gives CDR1 LGHDT, CDR2 YNNKEL (reference sequence). Trimming took off 5 bases at V and 1 base at J, with 15 bases between the two ends. The CDR3 covers 15 residues. CDR3 DNA sequence: TGTGCCAGCAGCTCCGGGACTCTGAAGTCCTACGAGCAGTACTTC. It encodes CASSSGTLKSYEQYF.

This clonotype has ten or more counts. The CDR3 protein is CASSYGAEETQYF. The DNA of the CDR3 is TGTGCCAGCAGTTATGGGGCGGAAGAGACCCAGTACTTC. V and J are TRBV6-5 and TRBJ2-5, with a possible D match to TRBD1 (5 bases). The germline V and J ends were trimmed by 3 bases and 3 bases, with 8 bases remaining between them. Germline-derived CDR1 and CDR2 are MNHEY and SVGAGI. This CDR3 has 13 amino acids.

This clonotype was observed a few times. The chain is built from TRBV24-1 and TRBJ2-5, with 7 bases matching TRBD2. Per the germline V gene, CDR1 is KGHDR and CDR2 is SFDVKD. The V and J ends lost 5 bases and 2 bases, in that order; junction bases with no gene match: 10. The CDR3 length is 16 residues. The DNA of the CDR3 is TGTGCCACCAGTGGTCTGTTGCGGGAGATTCAAGAGACCCAGTACTTC. This sequence encodes CATSGLLREIQETQYF.

This clonotype was seen at least ten times. The genes are TRBV2 and TRBJ1-5; D is uncertain. This CDR3 spans 14 amino acids. Germline-derived CDR1 and CDR2 are SNHLY and FYNNEI. Trimming took 6 bases from V and 3 from J, leaving 12 bases between them. The CDR3 DNA follows: TGTGCCAGCAGCCAAGACACCATCAATCAGCCCCAGCATTTT. Translated, it gives CASSQDTINQPQHF. The full variable domain, its missing parts supplied by reference TRBV2 and TRBJ1-5, is EPEVTQTPSHQVTQMGQEVILRCVPISNHLYFYWYRQILGQKVEFLVSFYNNEISEKSEIFDDQFSVERPDGSNFTLKIRSTKLEDSAMYFCASSQDTINQPQHFGDGTRLSIL.

This clonotype showed up just a few times. This chain uses TRBV20-1 with TRBJ2-5; tentative D call: TRBD2 (7 bases). CDR1 and CDR2 from the germline V gene are DFQATT and SNEGSKA (reference sequence). CDR3 length: 12 amino acids. The CDR3 sequence is CGGGGSGETQYF. In DNA, the CDR3 is TGCGGGGGGGGCGGGTCTGGAGAGACCCAGTACTTC.

Concerning this clonotype itself: A read error may explain this, as a much larger clone is one base away. This chain's CDR3 is CASSFSVTAHEQYF. In DNA form, the CDR3 reads TGTGCCAGCAGTTTTTCTGTAACGGCCCACGAGCAGTACTTC. The chain recombines TRBV27 with TRBJ2-7; D not resolved. Germline V gene data show CDR1 as MNHEY and CDR2 as SMNVEV (reference sequence). V was clipped by 3 bases and J by 5 bases, with 14 bases between them. This CDR3 comprises 14 residues.

The genes are TRBV10-1 and TRBJ1-6, with unresolved D. Germline V gene lookup returns CDR1 WNHNN and CDR2 SYGVQD (reference sequence). The germline V and J ends were trimmed by 4 bases and 7 bases, with 5 bases remaining between them. This CDR3 has 12 amino acids. This CDR3 reads CASSGPNSPLHF. DNA of the CDR3: TGCGCCAGCAGTGGTCCAAATTCACCCCTCCACTTT.

The chain links TRBV2 to TRBJ2-2; D is possibly TRBD1 (6 bases). The CDR3 extends over 14 amino acids. Trimming left V 8 bases short and J 2 bases short, with 12 bases between. Per germline, CDR1 SNHLY and CDR2 FYNNEI. The CDR3 spells CASGVGTNTGELFF. CDR3 bases: TGTGCCAGCGGGGTCGGGACAAACACCGGGGAGCTGTTTTTT.

The V and J genes are TRBV20-1 and TRBJ1-5; the D is unclear. Deletions cut 5 bases from V and 2 bases from J, with 10 bases between. From germline, CDR1 is DFQATT and CDR2 SNEGSKA (reference sequence). The CDR3 extends over 13 amino acids. The CDR3 spells CSALEDGNQPQHF. CDR3 in DNA: TGCAGTGCTCTGGAGGATGGCAATCAGCCCCAGCATTTT.

This clonotype was counted ten times or more. The rearrangement links TRBV2 to TRBJ1-5, with a weak D call TRBD1 (5 bases). There are 16 residues in the CDR3. V lost 5 bases and J 6 bases, leaving 20 bases between the germline ends. CDR1 SNHLY and CDR2 FYNNEI come from the germline V gene. The chain's CDR3 is CASSLGGGLVGQPQHF. Here the CDR3 DNA reads TGTGCCAGCAGTTTGGGCGGGGGTTTGGTGGGTCAGCCCCAGCATTTT.

J is TRBJ1-6 and V is TRBV4-1, with 7 bases identical to TRBD1. J was trimmed by 0 bases and V by 6 bases; bases with no gene match: 8. This CDR3 has 17 amino acids. From germline, CDR1 is MGHRA and CDR2 YSYEKL. CDR3 sequence (DNA): TGCGCCAGCAGTCAACCGGGACAGAGCTCCTATAATTCACCCCTCCACTTT. It encodes CASSQPGQSSYNSPLHF.